This T cell receptor beta chain was sequenced for a study of blood T cell repertoires in COVID-19. Study in general: Material from acute and convalescent COVID-19 was sourced from the United States, Italy and Spain. PBMCs, B-cell-depleted T cells, or T cells provided the cDNA or gDNA that made up the material.

This CDR3 region has 15 residues. Germline assignment: CDR1 MNHNS and CDR2 SASEGT. The V gene lost 0 bases and the J gene lost 3 bases, with 12 bases spanning the gap. Recruits, aged roughly 18 to 89 years, lived in 24 US areas. Which cohort a participant joined came from the clinical history participants gave. Measured with immunoSEQ multiplex PCR; TCRdb has only the in-frame clones, and not every one. The sample contains hundreds of thousands of clones, roughly 88% of which appear only once. The sequencing sample was made of PBMCs or T cells enriched from blood (not recorded which). The gene calls are TRBV6-1 and TRBJ2-7; D possibly corresponds to TRBD1 (6 bases). This receptor was identified in a young woman who had been exposed to COVID-19. The CDR3 bases are TGTGCCAGCAGTGAAGCGGAACAGACAGGCTACGAGCAGTACTTC. Protein: CASSEAEQTGYEQYF.